The entry that follows covers one TCR beta chain sequence. Its antigen is undetermined. A junction end diverges from the germline sequence, so it may reflect a read error. A 5'RACE template-switching step, the method used to make TCR cDNA, added a universal primer site and UMIs. TCRdb called the 5' RACE reads again in MiXCR, with one record for every CDR3 protein. The data hold about 400,000 distinct CDR3 sequences, with roughly 11% observed a single time. The CDR3 loop spans 14 amino acids. The data are from a study of T cells after yellow fever vaccination. General study results and limits: Just a small share of clonotypes turned up in the CD4 compartment as well as the CD8 compartment.

This specimen consisted of PBMCs, obtained on the day of the first yellow fever vaccination. The TCR originated in a man between 18 and 35 years old who received the YFV17D yellow fever vaccine. This chain links TRBV12-3 or TRBV12-4 with TRBJ1-5, with D tentatively TRBD1 (5 bases). The CDR3 region has the DNA TGTGCCAGCACCGATGGGGGGGGGAATCACCCCCAGCATTTT. Encoded protein: CASTDGGGNHPQHF.